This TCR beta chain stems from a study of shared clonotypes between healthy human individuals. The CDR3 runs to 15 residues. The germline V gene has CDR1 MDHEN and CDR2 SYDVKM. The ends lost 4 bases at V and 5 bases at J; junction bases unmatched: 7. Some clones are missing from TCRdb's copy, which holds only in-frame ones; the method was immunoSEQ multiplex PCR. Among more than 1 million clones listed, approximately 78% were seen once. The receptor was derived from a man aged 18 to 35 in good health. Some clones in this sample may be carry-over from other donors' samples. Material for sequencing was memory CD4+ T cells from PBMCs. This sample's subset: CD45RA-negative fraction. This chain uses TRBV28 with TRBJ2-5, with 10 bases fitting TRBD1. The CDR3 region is CASSSPTGGVETQYF. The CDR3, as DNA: TGTGCCAGCAGTTCCCCGACAGGGGGCGTGGAGACCCAGTACTTC.